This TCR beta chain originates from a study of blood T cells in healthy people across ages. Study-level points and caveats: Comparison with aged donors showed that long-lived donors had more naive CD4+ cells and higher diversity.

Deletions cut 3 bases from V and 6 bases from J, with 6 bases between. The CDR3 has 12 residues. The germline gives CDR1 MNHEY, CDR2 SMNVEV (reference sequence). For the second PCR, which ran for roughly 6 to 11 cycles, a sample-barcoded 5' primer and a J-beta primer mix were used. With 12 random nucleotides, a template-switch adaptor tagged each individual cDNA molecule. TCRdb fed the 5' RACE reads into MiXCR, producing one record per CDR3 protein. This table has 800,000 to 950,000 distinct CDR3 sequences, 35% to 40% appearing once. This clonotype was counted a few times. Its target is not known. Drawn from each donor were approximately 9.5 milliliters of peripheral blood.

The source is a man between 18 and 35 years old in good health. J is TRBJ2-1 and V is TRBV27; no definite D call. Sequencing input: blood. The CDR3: CASSFKGNEQFF. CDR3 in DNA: TGTGCCAGCAGTTTTAAGGGCAATGAGCAGTTCTTC.